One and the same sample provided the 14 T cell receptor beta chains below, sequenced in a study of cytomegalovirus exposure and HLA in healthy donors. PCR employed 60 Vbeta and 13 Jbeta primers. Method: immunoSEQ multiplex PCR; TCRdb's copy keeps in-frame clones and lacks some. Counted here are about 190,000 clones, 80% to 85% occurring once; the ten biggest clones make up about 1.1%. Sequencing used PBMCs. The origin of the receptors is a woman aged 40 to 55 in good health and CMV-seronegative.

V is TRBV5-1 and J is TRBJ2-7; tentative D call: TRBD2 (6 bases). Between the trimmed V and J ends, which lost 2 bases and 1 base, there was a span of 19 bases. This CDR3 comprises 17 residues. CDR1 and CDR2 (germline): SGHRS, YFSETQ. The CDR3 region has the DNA TGCGCCAGCAGCTTTACCCCCCCGGGACTGCTTTCCTACGAGCAGTACTTC. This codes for CASSFTPPGLLSYEQYF.

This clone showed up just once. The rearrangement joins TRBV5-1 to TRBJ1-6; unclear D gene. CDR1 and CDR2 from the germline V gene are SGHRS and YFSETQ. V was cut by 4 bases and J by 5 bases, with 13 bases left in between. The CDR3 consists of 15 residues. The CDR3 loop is CASSVDTANNSPLHF. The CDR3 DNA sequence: TGCGCCAGCAGCGTAGACACCGCTAATAATTCACCCCTCCACTTT.

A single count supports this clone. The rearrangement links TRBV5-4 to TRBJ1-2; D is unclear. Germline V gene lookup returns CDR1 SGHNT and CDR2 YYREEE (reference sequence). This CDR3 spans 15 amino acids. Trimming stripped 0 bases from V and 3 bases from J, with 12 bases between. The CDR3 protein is CASSLGAGGYYGYTF. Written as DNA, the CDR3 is TGTGCCAGCAGCTTGGGGGCTGGAGGGTACTATGGCTACACCTTC.

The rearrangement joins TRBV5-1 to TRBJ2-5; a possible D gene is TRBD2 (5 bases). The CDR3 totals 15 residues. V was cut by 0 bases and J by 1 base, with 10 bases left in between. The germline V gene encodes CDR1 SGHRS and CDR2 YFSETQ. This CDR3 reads CASSLEASSQETQYF. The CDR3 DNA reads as TGCGCCAGCAGCTTGGAGGCTAGCAGCCAAGAGACCCAGTACTTC.

The CDR3 protein is CASSELYGYTF. The CDR3 DNA is TGTGCCAGCAGTGAACTTTATGGCTACACCTTC. This chain joins TRBV6-1 and TRBJ1-2; D uncertain. Germline values: CDR1 MNHNS, CDR2 SASEGT. The CDR3 contains 11 residues. Trimming left V 2 bases short and J 5 bases short, with 3 bases between.

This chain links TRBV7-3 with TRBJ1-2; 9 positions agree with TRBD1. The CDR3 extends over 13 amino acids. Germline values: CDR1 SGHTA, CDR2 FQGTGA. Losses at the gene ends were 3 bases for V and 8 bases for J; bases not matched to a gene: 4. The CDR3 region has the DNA TGTGCCAGCAGCTTTACAGGGGGCGGGGGCTACACCTTC. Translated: CASSFTGGGGYTF. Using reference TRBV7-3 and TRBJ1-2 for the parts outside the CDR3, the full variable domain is GAGVSQTPSNKVTEKGKYVELRCDPISGHTALYWYRQSLGQGPEFLIYFQGTGAADDSGLPNDRFFAVRPEGSVSTLKIQRTERGDSAVYLCASSFTGGGGYTFGSGTRLTVV.

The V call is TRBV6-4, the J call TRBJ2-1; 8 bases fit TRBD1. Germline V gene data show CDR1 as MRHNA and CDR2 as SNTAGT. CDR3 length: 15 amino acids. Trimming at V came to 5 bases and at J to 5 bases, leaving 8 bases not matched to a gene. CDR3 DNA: TGTGCCAGCAGTCAGGGGGCGGAAAGGGACAATGAGCAGTTCTTC. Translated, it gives CASSQGAERDNEQFF.

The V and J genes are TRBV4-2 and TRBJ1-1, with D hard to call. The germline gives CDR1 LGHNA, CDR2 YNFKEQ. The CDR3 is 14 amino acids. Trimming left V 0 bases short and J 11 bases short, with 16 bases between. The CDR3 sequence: CASSQDGAVFGAFF. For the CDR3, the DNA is TGTGCCAGCAGCCAAGATGGAGCCGTCTTCGGCGCTTTCTTT.

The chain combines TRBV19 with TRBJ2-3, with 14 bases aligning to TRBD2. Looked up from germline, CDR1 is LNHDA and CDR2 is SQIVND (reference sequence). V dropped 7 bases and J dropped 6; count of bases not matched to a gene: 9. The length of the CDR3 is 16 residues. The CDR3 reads CASTRGTSGSADTQYF. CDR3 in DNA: TGTGCCAGTACGAGGGGGACTAGCGGGAGCGCGGATACGCAGTATTTT.

This CDR3 reads CASSVAGGQGLQPQHF. As DNA, the CDR3 is TGTGCCAGCAGCGTAGCTGGGGGACAGGGGTTACAGCCCCAGCATTTT. V gene TRBV9 combines with J gene TRBJ1-5, with 10 bases that match TRBD1. The CDR3 contains 16 residues. Trimming took 0 bases from V and 7 from J; bases not matched to a gene: 7. Germline CDR1 and CDR2: SGDLS and YYNGEE.

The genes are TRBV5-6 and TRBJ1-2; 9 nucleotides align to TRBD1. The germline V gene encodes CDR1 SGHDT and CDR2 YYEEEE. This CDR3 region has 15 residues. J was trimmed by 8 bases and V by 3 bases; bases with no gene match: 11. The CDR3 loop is CASSSAVGTGLGYTF. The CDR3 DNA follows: TGTGCCAGCAGCTCGGCGGTTGGGACAGGGTTAGGCTACACCTTC. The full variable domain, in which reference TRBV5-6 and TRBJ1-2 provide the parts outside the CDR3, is DAGVTQSPTHLIKTRGQQVTLRCSPKSGHDTVSWYQQALGQGPQFIFQYYEEEERQRGNFPDRFSGHQFPNYSSELNVNALLLGDSALYLCASSSAVGTGLGYTFGSGTRLTVV.

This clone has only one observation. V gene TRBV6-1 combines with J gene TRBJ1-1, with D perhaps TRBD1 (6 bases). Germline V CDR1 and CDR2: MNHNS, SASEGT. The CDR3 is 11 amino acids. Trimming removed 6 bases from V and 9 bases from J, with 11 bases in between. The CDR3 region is CASREGGQAFF. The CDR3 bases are TGTGCCAGCAGGGAGGGGGGGCAAGCTTTCTTT.

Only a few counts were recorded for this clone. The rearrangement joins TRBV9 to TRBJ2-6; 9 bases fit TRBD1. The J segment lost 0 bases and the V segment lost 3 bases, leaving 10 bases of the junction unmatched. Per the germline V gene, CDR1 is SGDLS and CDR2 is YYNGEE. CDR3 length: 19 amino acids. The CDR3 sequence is CASSAGGGQGTSGANVLTF. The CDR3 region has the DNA TGTGCCAGCAGCGCTGGAGGGGGACAGGGAACCTCTGGGGCCAACGTCCTGACTTTC.

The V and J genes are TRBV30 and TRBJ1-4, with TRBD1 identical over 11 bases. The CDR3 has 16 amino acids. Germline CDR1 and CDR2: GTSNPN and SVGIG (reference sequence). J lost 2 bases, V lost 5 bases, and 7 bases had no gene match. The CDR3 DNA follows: TGTGCCTGGTCTGGACAGGGGGCGGGTACTAATGAAAAACTGTTTTTT. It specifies CAWSGQGAGTNEKLFF.